These 7 T cell receptor beta chains were all obtained from the same sample, sequenced in a study of T cell clusters in autoimmune cytopenias. TRB rearrangements were amplified by touch-down multiplex PCR with mixed TRB-A/B primers. TCRdb re-called the multiplex PCR reads and gives one entry per CDR3 protein, without DNA. Its table records 4,100 or so distinct CDR3 sequences. TRB amplification used 200 to 250 ng of peripheral blood genomic DNA. Source material: peripheral blood. These receptors originate from a human donor with an autoimmune cytopenia or autoimmune hepatitis (not recorded which).

This clonotype registers medium-sized by frequency. The chain recombines TRBV5-4 with TRBJ2-6. CDR1 is SGHNT and CDR2 is YYREEE in the germline V gene (reference sequence). This CDR3 has 15 residues. CDR3 region: CASSWDTSGANVLTF.

In terms of frequency, this clonotype is large. The gene calls are TRBV27 and TRBJ2-7; TCRdb reports TRBD1, a call that lacks DNA to check it against. This CDR3 spans 13 amino acids. Germline V gene sequence: CDR1 MNHEY, CDR2 SMNVEV (reference sequence). CDR3 in amino acids: CASSATRTGEQYF.

The chain couples TRBV19 to TRBJ2-1; TCRdb names TRBD1, which stays unverified in the absence of DNA. This CDR3 has 16 residues. Germline CDR1 is LNHDA and CDR2 is SQIVND (reference sequence). The CDR3 reads CASSMKAQGMPYEQFF.

This clonotype is medium-sized by frequency. V gene TRBV27 combines with J gene TRBJ1-1; TCRdb lists TRBD1, though no DNA is available to test this call. This CDR3 comprises 16 residues. CDR1 MNHEY and CDR2 SMNVEV come from the germline V gene (reference sequence). CDR3 region: CASSPSAGTGYTEAFF.

The chain links TRBV27 to TRBJ2-2; TCRdb lists TRBD1, though no DNA is available to test this call. Germline values: CDR1 MNHEY, CDR2 SMNVEV (reference sequence). The length of the CDR3 is 15 residues. This CDR3 is CASSLRGPNTGELFF.

According to its frequency, this clonotype is medium-sized. This rearrangement joins TRBV5-5 to TRBJ2-1. The germline V gene encodes CDR1 SGHKS and CDR2 YYEKEE (reference sequence). The CDR3 runs 12 residues. The CDR3 region is CASSFVSNEQFF.

Judged by frequency, this clonotype is medium-sized (0.01 to 0.1%). The rearrangement links TRBV6-2 or TRBV6-3 to TRBJ2-5; TCRdb lists TRBD2, though no DNA is available to test this call. The CDR3 spans 14 residues. Germline-derived CDR1 and CDR2 are MNHEY and SVGEGT. The CDR3 sequence: CASSYGGSEETQYF.